This entry lists 7 T cell receptor beta chains sequenced from one sample in a study of shared clonotypes between healthy human individuals. Produced via immunoSEQ multiplex PCR; TCRdb's table is partial and in-frame only. This sample has about 490,000 clones, with 70% to 80% found just once. What was sequenced was PBMCs. Source of these receptors: a woman between 35 and 50 years old in good health. Some clones in this sample may be carry-over from other donors' samples.

J is TRBJ2-2 and V is TRBV11-3; 9 bases match TRBD2. The CDR3 spans 16 residues. The V gene's germline CDR1 is SGHNT and CDR2 YENEEA. Trimming took 5 bases from V and 6 from J; bases not matched to a gene: 10. The CDR3 DNA reads as TGTGCCAGCAGCGTCGGGACTAGCAGGTTGCCCGGGGAGCTGTTTTTT. This sequence encodes CASSVGTSRLPGELFF.

This clone was counted at least ten times. The V call is TRBV7-8, the J call TRBJ2-7, with TRBD1 matching 8 bases. The CDR3 is 16 residues long. V lost 5 bases and J lost 3; bases outside the gene matches: 12. From germline, CDR1 is SGHVS and CDR2 FQNEAQ. CDR3 loop: CASSPGQGTGGYEQYF. DNA for the CDR3: TGTGCCAGCAGCCCCGGACAGGGTACAGGGGGCTACGAGCAGTACTTC.

Of note for this clone: This likely traces to a read error, being one base from a far larger clone. Within the sample, other DNA sequences also encode this same CDR3. The chain has TRBV6-1 and TRBJ2-7; weak D call: TRBD1 (6 bases). V was clipped by 3 bases and J by 2 bases, with 14 bases between them. The CDR3 extends over 15 amino acids. Germline V gives CDR1 MNHNS, CDR2 SASEGT. Here the CDR3 reads CASSESVGAPYEQYF. For the CDR3, the DNA is TGTGCCAGCAGTGAGAGTGTGGGGGCCCCCTACGAGCAGTACTTC.

J is TRBJ2-7 and V is TRBV5-1; 8 nucleotides line up with TRBD1. With 4 bases clipped from V and 2 bases from J, the junction kept 5 bases outside the gene matches. The germline V gene has CDR1 SGHRS and CDR2 YFSETQ. The CDR3 sequence is 14 residues long. The CDR3 DNA follows: TGCGCCAGCAGCGCCCGGACAGGGCCCTACGAGCAGTACTTC. Its translation: CASSARTGPYEQYF.

This chain connects TRBV4-1 to TRBJ2-1, with D maybe TRBD1 (6 bases). The germline gives CDR1 MGHRA, CDR2 YSYEKL. The V and J ends lost 6 bases and 10 bases respectively, with 13 bases between them. This CDR3 comprises 12 residues. The CDR3 loop is CASRRTAEEQFF. The CDR3 nucleotides read TGCGCCAGCAGGCGGACAGCGGAGGAGCAGTTCTTC.

The DNA for the CDR3 is TGTGCCAGCAGCTTGTCCGGGACAGGGACTTATGGCTACACCTTC. Amino acid sequence: CASSLSGTGTYGYTF. J is TRBJ1-2 and V is TRBV5-4, with 9 positions matching TRBD1. CDR3 length: 15 amino acids. From germline, CDR1 is SGHNT and CDR2 YYREEE (reference sequence). V shed 1 base, J shed 5 bases, and the junction held 6 bases outside the gene matches.

The genes are TRBV6-5 and TRBJ2-1, with 9 bases fitting TRBD2. The CDR3 is made up of 14 amino acids. Germline V gene sequence: CDR1 MNHEY, CDR2 SVGAGI. V shed 5 bases and J 12 bases; nucleotides not matched to a gene: 11. The CDR3 spells CASSPPAGGRGQFF. The CDR3, as DNA: TGTGCCAGCAGTCCTCCGGCGGGGGGGCGGGGGCAGTTCTTC.